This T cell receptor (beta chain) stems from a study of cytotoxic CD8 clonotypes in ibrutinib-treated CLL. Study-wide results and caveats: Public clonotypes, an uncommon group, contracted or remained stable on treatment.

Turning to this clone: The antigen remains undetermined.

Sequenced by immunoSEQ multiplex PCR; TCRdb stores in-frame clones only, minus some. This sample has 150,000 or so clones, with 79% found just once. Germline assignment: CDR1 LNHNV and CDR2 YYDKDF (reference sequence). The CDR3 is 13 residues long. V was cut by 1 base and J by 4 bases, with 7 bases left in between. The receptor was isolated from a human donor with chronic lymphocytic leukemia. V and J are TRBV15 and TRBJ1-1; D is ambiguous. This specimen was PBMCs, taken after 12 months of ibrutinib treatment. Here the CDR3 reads CATSRGGVTEAFF. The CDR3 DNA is TGTGCCACCAGCAGAGGCGGAGTCACTGAAGCTTTCTTT.